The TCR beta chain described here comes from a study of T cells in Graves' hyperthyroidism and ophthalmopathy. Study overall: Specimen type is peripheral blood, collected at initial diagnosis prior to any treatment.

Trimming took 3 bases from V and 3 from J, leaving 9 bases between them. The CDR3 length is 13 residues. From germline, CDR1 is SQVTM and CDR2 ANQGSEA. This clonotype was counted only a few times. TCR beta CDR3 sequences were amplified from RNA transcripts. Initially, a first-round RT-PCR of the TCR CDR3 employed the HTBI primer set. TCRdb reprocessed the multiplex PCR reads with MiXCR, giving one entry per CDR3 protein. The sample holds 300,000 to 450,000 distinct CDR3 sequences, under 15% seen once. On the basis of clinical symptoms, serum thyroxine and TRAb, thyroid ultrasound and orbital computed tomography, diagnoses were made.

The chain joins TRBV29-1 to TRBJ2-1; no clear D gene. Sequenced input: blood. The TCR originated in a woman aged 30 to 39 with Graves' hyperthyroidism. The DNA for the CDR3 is TGCAGCGTTGAGGCAGCAGACTACAATGAGCAGTTCTTC. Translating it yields CSVEAADYNEQFF.